The rows below give T cell receptor beta chains drawn from one sample of a study of breast tumors, draining lymph nodes, adjacent tissues. TCRdb re-derived calls from the multiplex PCR reads in MiXCR, one entry per CDR3 protein. This sample has around 120,000 distinct CDR3 sequences, with just under 20% found just once. Sequencing used axillary lymph node tissue. Receptors were obtained from a female donor with breast cancer. Some clones in this sample may be carry-over from other donors' samples. The CDR3 runs from the conserved cysteine through the conserved F or W. The D gene is left open where the match is weak. Not all rows give a size; the values are once, few, many and, for expanded clones, a class.

>TRBV5-8|15|TRBD2|TRBJ2-5|many
CASSPEREGSETQYF
TGTGCCAGCAGCCCCGAGCGGGAGGGGTCGGAGACCCAGTACTTC
>TRBV20-1|12|-|TRBJ2-2|many
CSWTLNTGELFF
TGCAGTTGGACTCTTAACACCGGGGAGCTGTTTTTT
>TRBV20-1|11|TRBD1|TRBJ1-2|many
CSAPTGFGYTF
TGCAGTGCCCCGACAGGGTTTGGCTACACCTTC
>TRBV4-2|15|-|TRBJ2-1|many
CASSPLEDSYNEQFF
TGTGCCAGCAGCCCCCTGGAGGACTCCTACAATGAGCAGTTCTTC
>TRBV29-1|12|-|TRBJ2-1|many
CSTRDSYNEQFF
TGCAGCACGCGCGACTCCTACAATGAGCAGTTCTTC
>TRBV5-6|16|TRBD2|TRBJ2-5|-
CASSRWVAGNQETQYF
TGTGCCAGCAGCCGTTGGGTAGCGGGAAACCAAGAGACCCAGTACTTC
>TRBV19|16|TRBD1|TRBJ1-6|many
CASSYAGTGVHSPLHF
TGTGCCAGTAGTTATGCCGGGACAGGGGTACATTCACCCCTCCACTTT
>TRBV2|14|-|TRBJ1-2|many
CASRERQVNYGYTF
TGTGCCAGCAGAGAACGACAGGTTAACTATGGCTACACCTTC
>TRBV6-1|14|-|TRBJ2-5|many
CASDRAGAQETQYF
TGTGCCAGTGACCGCGCGGGTGCCCAAGAGACCCAGTACTTC
>TRBV29-1|15|-|TRBJ2-1|many
CSVEVRGPDYNEQFF
TGCAGCGTTGAAGTTCGGGGGCCGGACTACAATGAGCAGTTCTTC
>TRBV5-1|18|-|TRBJ2-3|many
CASSLETGRQGNTDTQYF
TGCGCCAGCAGCTTGGAAACCGGTAGGCAGGGGAATACAGATACGCAGTATTTT
>TRBV27|15|-|TRBJ2-1|many
CASSFDQGGSNEQFF
TGTGCCAGCAGTTTCGATCAGGGCGGTAGCAATGAGCAGTTCTTC
>TRBV7-2|15|-|TRBJ2-2|many
CASSLGGTWTGELFF
TGTGCCAGCAGCTTGGGGGGTACTTGGACCGGGGAGCTGTTTTTT
>TRBV9|15|TRBD2|TRBJ2-3|many
CASSGGLAEGDTQYF
TGTGCCAGCAGCGGCGGACTAGCGGAAGGGGATACGCAGTATTTT
>TRBV5-1|18|TRBD2|TRBJ2-1|many
CASTPVAGGTLTYNEQFF
TGCGCCAGCACCCCAGTAGCGGGAGGAACCCTTACCTACAATGAGCAGTTCTTC